This TCR beta chain was recorded in a study of blood T cell repertoires in COVID-19. The wider study: Italy, Spain and the United States were the sources of the convalescent and acute COVID-19 samples. PBMCs, B-cell-depleted T cells, or T cells provided the cDNA or gDNA that made up the material.

Per the original methods: Nucleated cell counts were estimated from reference gene primer amplification. Measured with immunoSEQ multiplex PCR; TCRdb has only the in-frame clones, and not every one. V and J calls and clone size follow that table, whereas D and trimming were derived from the DNA. This table holds around 71,000 clones, about 86% found once. Trimming took 1 base from V and 6 from J; bases not matched to a gene: 4. The germline gives CDR1 LGHDT, CDR2 YNNKEL (reference sequence). The CDR3 is made up of 14 amino acids. The clonotype originates from a man in his sixties or seventies with acute or convalescent COVID-19. Input material: peripheral blood. The chain uses TRBV3-1 (or the pseudogene TRBV3-2) and TRBJ1-2, with 8 bases aligning to TRBD1. CDR3 region: CASSQGTGSHGYTF. As DNA, the CDR3 is TGTGCCAGCAGCCAAGGGACAGGGTCTCATGGCTACACCTTC.